A selection of T cell receptor beta chains follows, all from one sample in a study of blood T cell repertoires in COVID-19. This table comes from immunoSEQ multiplex PCR, and its TCRdb copy is limited to in-frame clones, with some not included. The data hold more than 100,000 clones, with 87% observed a single time. Material: peripheral blood. These receptor sequences come from an older woman with acute or convalescent COVID-19. CDR3s include the opening cysteine and the closing phenylalanine or tryptophan. The D gene is left open where the match is weak. Not every row has a clone size; where given, it reads once, few, many or a size class.

>TRBJ2-1|.|15|TRBD2|TRBV19
CATRGLAGNNNEQFF
TGTGCCACCCGGGGACTAGCGGGAAATAACAATGAGCAGTTCTTC
>TRBJ1-5|few|17|.|TRBV4-2
CASSQEGGGDSNQPQHF
TGTGCCAGCAGCCAAGAAGGAGGCGGGGATAGCAATCAGCCCCAGCATTTT
>TRBJ2-1|.|11|.|TRBV13
CASSFLNEQFF
TGTGCCAGCAGCTTTTTAAATGAGCAGTTCTTC
>TRBJ2-3|.|16|.|TRBV15
CATSRSDPRGTDTQYF
TGTGCCACCAGCAGATCGGACCCCCGGGGTACAGATACGCAGTATTTT
>TRBJ1-1|.|16|TRBD1|TRBV11-3
CASSFGSGTANTEAFF
TGTGCCAGCAGCTTCGGGAGTGGGACAGCGAACACTGAAGCTTTCTTT
>TRBJ1-5|many|15|TRBD1|TRBV27
CASSLIGTGSIPQHF
TGTGCCAGCAGTTTAATCGGGACAGGGTCCATTCCCCAGCATTTT
>TRBJ2-1|.|14|.|TRBV13
CASSTGTRPMEQFF
TGTGCCAGCAGCACCGGGACAAGGCCGATGGAGCAGTTCTTC
>TRBJ2-1|.|13|.|TRBV2
CASTQGSYNEQFF
TGTGCCAGCACCCAGGGCTCCTACAATGAGCAGTTCTTC
>TRBJ1-4|.|13|.|TRBV27
CASSLNGSGKLFF
TGTGCCAGCAGTTTAAACGGCTCGGGAAAACTGTTTTTT
>TRBJ2-1|.|16|TRBD2|TRBV15
CATSRDRWVAGVEQFF
TGTGCCACCAGCAGAGATCGTTGGGTAGCGGGAGTTGAGCAGTTCTTC
>TRBJ1-2|.|14|TRBD1|TRBV2
CASSEAGTGPGYTF
TGTGCCAGCAGTGAAGCGGGGACAGGCCCTGGCTACACCTTC
>TRBJ2-1|.|16|TRBD2|TRBV5-1
CASSTGGGSSYNEQFF
TGCGCCAGCAGCACCGGCGGGGGTAGCTCCTACAATGAGCAGTTCTTC
>TRBJ2-1|.|15|TRBD2|TRBV6-6
CASKASGVYNYEQFF
TGTGCCAGCAAGGCTAGCGGGGTCTACAATTATGAGCAGTTCTTC
>TRBJ2-5|.|13|TRBD1|TRBV30
CAWGTGGQETQYF
TGTGCCTGGGGGACAGGGGGACAAGAGACCCAGTACTTC
>TRBJ2-6|.|15|.|TRBV7-3
CASSPGLFGANVLTF
TGTGCCAGCAGCCCCGGACTCTTTGGGGCCAACGTCCTGACTTTC
>TRBJ2-7|.|17|TRBD2|TRBV5-1
CASSLAGLVPSSYEQYF
TGCGCCAGCAGCTTGGCCGGACTAGTACCAAGCTCCTACGAGCAGTACTTC
>TRBJ2-7|.|14|.|TRBV11-2
CASSSNREWHEQYF
TGTGCCAGCAGCTCAAACAGGGAGTGGCACGAGCAGTACTTC
>TRBJ1-6|.|14|TRBD1|TRBV6-7
CASTRPGGGSPLHF
TGTGCCAGCACCCGACCGGGAGGGGGCTCACCCCTCCACTTT
>TRBJ1-1|.|14|.|TRBV2
CASSEGLRNTEAFF
TGTGCCAGCAGTGAAGGATTGAGGAACACTGAAGCTTTCTTT
>TRBJ2-3|.|15|.|TRBV7-3
CASSLSRDLTDTQYF
TGTGCCAGCAGCTTATCGCGGGACCTCACAGATACGCAGTATTTT
>TRBJ1-1|.|16|TRBD1|TRBV13
CASSSRARQGGTEAFF
TGTGCCAGCAGCTCCCGGGCCCGACAGGGAGGAACTGAAGCTTTCTTT
>TRBJ1-5|.|13|.|TRBV5-1
CASSFSSNQPQHF
TGCGCCAGCAGCTTCAGTAGCAATCAGCCCCAGCATTTT
>TRBJ2-3|.|15|.|TRBV5-1
CASSWGFTSTDTQYF
TGCGCCAGCAGCTGGGGCTTTACTAGCACAGATACGCAGTATTTT
>TRBJ2-1|.|14|.|TRBV11-2
CASSSYRGGDEQFF
TGTGCCAGCAGCTCCTACAGGGGCGGGGATGAGCAGTTCTTC
>TRBJ2-1|.|15|.|TRBV28
CASSLLATNYNEQFF
TGTGCCAGCAGTTTATTGGCGACAAACTACAATGAGCAGTTCTTC
>TRBJ2-2|.|18|TRBD2|TRBV5-6
CASRSLGGEFANTGELFF
TGTGCCAGCAGGTCCCTGGGGGGGGAGTTCGCGAACACCGGGGAGCTGTTTTTT
>TRBJ1-1|.|13|.|TRBV12-3/TRBV12-4
CASSVDMNTEAFF
TGTGCCAGCAGTGTGGACATGAACACTGAAGCTTTCTTT
>TRBJ1-6|few|14|.|TRBV28
CASSLIRDDSPLHF
TGTGCCAGCAGTTTAATCAGGGATGATTCACCCCTCCACTTT
>TRBJ2-1|.|14|.|TRBV7-8
CASSFTRSYNEQFF
TGTGCCAGCAGCTTCACTAGGTCCTACAATGAGCAGTTCTTC
>TRBJ2-1|.|16|TRBD2|TRBV10-3
CAISESTREGRDEQFF
TGTGCCATCAGTGAGTCGACAAGGGAGGGCCGGGATGAGCAGTTCTTC
>TRBJ1-2|.|14|.|TRBV2
CASSRVPANYGYTF
TGTGCCAGCAGTCGGGTTCCAGCTAACTATGGCTACACCTTC
>TRBJ2-1|.|12|TRBD2|TRBV30
CAWSWAGLEQFF
TGTGCCTGGAGCTGGGCGGGACTAGAGCAGTTCTTC
>TRBJ1-1|few|14|.|TRBV18
CASSPSAIGAEAFF
TGTGCCAGCTCACCTTCGGCCATAGGGGCTGAAGCTTTCTTT
>TRBJ2-3|.|17|TRBD2|TRBV6-1
CASSEAWLAGSTDTQYF
TGTGCCAGCAGTGAAGCGTGGCTAGCGGGAAGCACAGATACGCAGTATTTT
>TRBJ2-1|.|19|TRBD2|TRBV28
CASGNGLAGGPRSYNEQFF
TGTGCCAGCGGAAACGGACTAGCGGGAGGGCCTCGCTCCTACAATGAGCAGTTCTTC
>TRBJ1-1|.|13|.|TRBV2
CASLDRTNTEAFF
TGTGCCAGCCTAGACAGGACCAACACTGAAGCTTTCTTT
>TRBJ2-3|.|17|.|TRBV27
CASSLEGQIFPTDTQYF
TGTGCCAGCAGTTTGGAGGGACAGATTTTCCCCACAGATACGCAGTATTTT
>TRBJ2-3|.|11|.|TRBV6-5
CAARGLDTQYF
TGTGCCGCCAGGGGTCTAGATACGCAGTATTTT
>TRBJ1-5|.|13|TRBD1|TRBV18
CASSPTGVQPQHF
TGTGCCAGCTCACCCACAGGGGTGCAGCCCCAGCATTTT
>TRBJ1-2|.|14|.|TRBV28
CASRLPGVSYGYTF
TGTGCCAGCAGACTCCCAGGGGTCTCCTATGGCTACACCTTC
>TRBJ2-1|once|13|.|TRBV28
CASSANPWSEQFF
TGTGCCAGCAGTGCCAACCCCTGGAGTGAGCAGTTCTTC
>TRBJ2-5|.|17|TRBD2|TRBV28
CASSFPVAGGRQETQYF
TGTGCCAGCAGTTTTCCCGTAGCGGGAGGAAGGCAAGAGACCCAGTACTTC
>TRBJ2-3|.|14|.|TRBV5-1
CASSLGPGTDTQYF
TGCGCCAGCAGCTTGGGCCCGGGGACAGATACGCAGTATTTT
>TRBJ1-1|.|13|.|TRBV2
CASSERQWGEAFF
TGTGCCAGCAGTGAAAGACAGTGGGGTGAAGCTTTCTTT
>TRBJ2-7|.|15|TRBD1|TRBV11-2
CASSFRDRGPYEQYF
TGTGCCAGCAGCTTCCGGGACAGAGGTCCCTACGAGCAGTACTTC
>TRBJ2-2|once|15|.|TRBV28
CASSSQRDITGELFF
TGTGCCAGCAGTTCGCAGCGGGACATCACCGGGGAGCTGTTTTTT